This TCR beta chain was recovered during a study of blood T cell repertoires in COVID-19. Study-wide background: Acute and convalescent COVID-19 samples came from the United States, Italy and Spain.

Per the original methods: Reference gene primer amplification gave nucleated cell count estimates. Assay: immunoSEQ multiplex PCR; the TCRdb copy retains only in-frame clones and omits some. V and J calls and clone size are those listed in that table; D and trimming were worked out from the DNA. The sample includes about 270,000 clones, roughly 85% of them seen just once. The sample taken for sequencing was peripheral blood. The receptor was derived from a woman aged 45 to 65 who had recovered from COVID-19.

The CDR3 is CASSAGLAPYEQYF. The DNA for the CDR3 is TGTGCCAGTTCAGCAGGACTAGCGCCCTACGAGCAGTACTTC. The chain combines TRBV27 with TRBJ2-7; 9 nucleotides match TRBD2. Germline CDR1 is MNHEY and CDR2 is SMNVEV (reference sequence). V was clipped by 9 bases and J by 2 bases; unmatched bases: 8. This CDR3 is built from 14 residues.